A selection of T cell receptor beta chains follows, all from one sample in a study of T cell changes during pregnancy in multiple sclerosis. This table comes from immunoSEQ multiplex PCR, and its TCRdb copy is limited to in-frame clones, with some not included. In the table there are 64,000 or so clones, 95% to 97% of which are singletons. The material was CD8+ T cells from peripheral blood mononuclear cells, obtained after pregnancy. These TCRs come from a female donor with multiple sclerosis, enrolled in a pregnancy study. Each CDR3 is given with its conserved first and last residue. D genes are given only for firm matches. The size of a clone is reported for some rows only, either as once, few or many, or as a class for expanded clones.

j_gene: TRBJ2-1
d_gene: .
abundance: .
v_gene: TRBV30
CDR3nt: TGTGCCTGGAGTGAAGCTAGCGTCCTCTACAATGAGCAGTTCTTC
CDR3aa: CAWSEASVLYNEQFF

j_gene: TRBJ2-7
d_gene: .
abundance: .
v_gene: TRBV11-2
CDR3nt: TGTGCCAGCAGCCCCACGTTGAGCGGGCGATCCTACTACGAGCAGTACTTC
CDR3aa: CASSPTLSGRSYYEQYF

j_gene: TRBJ2-1
d_gene: .
abundance: .
v_gene: TRBV9
CDR3nt: TGTGCCAGCAGCGCCGCTAGCTGGAGCTCCTACAATGAGCAGTTCTTC
CDR3aa: CASSAASWSSYNEQFF

j_gene: TRBJ2-3
d_gene: TRBD1
abundance: once
v_gene: TRBV27
CDR3nt: TGTGCCAGCAGTCCGCCTCTAGAGGGGGCAAATACGCAGTATTTT
CDR3aa: CASSPPLEGANTQYF

j_gene: TRBJ2-1
d_gene: TRBD1
abundance: .
v_gene: TRBV7-9
CDR3nt: TGTGCCAGCAGCTCCACAGGGGTCGATGAGCAGTTCTTC
CDR3aa: CASSSTGVDEQFF

j_gene: TRBJ1-5
d_gene: TRBD1
abundance: .
v_gene: TRBV7-8
CDR3nt: TGTGCCAGCAGCTTAGCAGGGGGGACAGGTGATAGCAATCAGCCCCAGCATTTT
CDR3aa: CASSLAGGTGDSNQPQHF

j_gene: TRBJ1-5
d_gene: TRBD1
abundance: .
v_gene: TRBV2
CDR3nt: TGTGCCAGCAGTGAAGAGGGGACAGGCAATCAGCCCCAGCATTTT
CDR3aa: CASSEEGTGNQPQHF

j_gene: TRBJ1-3
d_gene: .
abundance: once
v_gene: TRBV19
CDR3nt: TGTGCCAGTAGTATGGCAGGGGCCCTAACCTCTGGAAACACCATATATTTT
CDR3aa: CASSMAGALTSGNTIYF

j_gene: TRBJ2-1
d_gene: TRBD2
abundance: .
v_gene: TRBV19
CDR3nt: TGTGCCAGTAGTTCTAGCGGGATAATCGGGAATGAGCAGTTCTTC
CDR3aa: CASSSSGIIGNEQFF

j_gene: TRBJ2-1
d_gene: TRBD2
abundance: .
v_gene: TRBV29-1
CDR3nt: TGCAGCGGTCTAGCGGGAGCCTACAATGAGCAGTTCTTC
CDR3aa: CSGLAGAYNEQFF

j_gene: TRBJ2-5
d_gene: TRBD1
abundance: .
v_gene: TRBV7-9
CDR3nt: TGTGCCAGCAGCTTATCCGGACAGGGTTTGCACTTC
CDR3aa: CASSLSGQGLHF

j_gene: TRBJ2-3
d_gene: TRBD2
abundance: .
v_gene: TRBV4-1
CDR3nt: TGCGCCAGCAGCCAAGCCAGCGGGAGACGCACAGATACGCAGTATTTT
CDR3aa: CASSQASGRRTDTQYF

j_gene: TRBJ2-7
d_gene: TRBD2
abundance: .
v_gene: TRBV7-9
CDR3nt: TGTGCCAGCAGCCCGACTAGCGGGAGCGGCTCCTACGAGCAGTACTTC
CDR3aa: CASSPTSGSGSYEQYF

j_gene: TRBJ2-1
d_gene: TRBD1
abundance: .
v_gene: TRBV4-1
CDR3nt: TGCGCCAGCAGCCATGCCCCACCGGGACAGGGAATGGATGAGCAGTTCTTC
CDR3aa: CASSHAPPGQGMDEQFF

j_gene: TRBJ2-7
d_gene: TRBD2
abundance: .
v_gene: TRBV29-1
CDR3nt: TGCAGCGTTGAAACTAGCGGGGGCTCCTACGAGCAGTACTTC
CDR3aa: CSVETSGGSYEQYF

j_gene: TRBJ2-7
d_gene: TRBD1
abundance: .
v_gene: TRBV7-6
CDR3nt: TGTGCCAGCAGCTTAGCAGACAGGGCGGCCTACGAGCAGTACTTC
CDR3aa: CASSLADRAAYEQYF

j_gene: TRBJ1-1
d_gene: .
abundance: .
v_gene: TRBV7-6
CDR3nt: TGTGCCAGCAGTATCAGTGCAGGCACTGAAGCTTTCTTT
CDR3aa: CASSISAGTEAFF

j_gene: TRBJ2-7
d_gene: TRBD2
abundance: .
v_gene: TRBV7-9
CDR3nt: TGTGCCAGCAGCCAAACTAGCGGGGTCACCTACGAGCAGTACTTC
CDR3aa: CASSQTSGVTYEQYF